What follows are 20 T cell receptor beta chains derived from one specimen sequenced in a study of T cell responses to AZD1222 COVID-19 vaccine. Repertoires were generated with immunoSEQ multiplex PCR, while TCRdb's copy carries only in-frame clones and drops some. The sample gives about 150,000 clones, 91% of which show up once; 1.4% is in the top ten. The sample consisted of peripheral blood, taken on day 0 of AZD1222 vaccination. These receptors all come from an adult in good health.

The V call is TRBV30, the J call TRBJ2-1; 16 positions match TRBD2. V dropped 3 bases and J dropped 8; count of bases not matched to a gene: 7. The germline V gene has CDR1 GTSNPN and CDR2 SVGIG (reference sequence). The CDR3 covers 16 residues. The CDR3 sequence: CAWSPGTSGRADEQFF. The CDR3 DNA reads as TGTGCCTGGAGCCCAGGGACTAGCGGGAGGGCCGATGAGCAGTTCTTC.

This sequence joins TRBV7-2 and TRBJ2-4; D may be TRBD1 (5 bases). This CDR3 has 14 residues. Germline assignment: CDR1 SGHTA and CDR2 FQGNSA. The V and J ends lost 2 bases and 5 bases respectively, with 10 bases between them. Written as DNA, the CDR3 is TGTGCCAGCAGCTTAAGTGGGGCAGAAAACATTCAGTACTTC. Residues: CASSLSGAENIQYF.

The rearrangement uses TRBV7-2 and TRBJ2-1; D is possibly TRBD2 (5 bases). Germline V gives CDR1 SGHTA, CDR2 FQGNSA. The CDR3 covers 12 residues. V lost 1 base and J lost 9, with 7 bases in between. The CDR3 DNA sequence: TGTGCCAGCAGCTTAGTGGCGGGTGAGCAGTTCTTC. Its translation: CASSLVAGEQFF.

The chain combines TRBV11-2 with TRBJ1-1; 9 bases are a match to TRBD1. Per germline, CDR1 SGHAT and CDR2 FQNNGV. CDR3 length equals 14 residues. After removal of 4 bases from V and 4 bases from J, the junction contained 4 bases not matched to a gene. CDR3 protein: CASSSDRGGTEAFF. The CDR3 DNA is TGTGCCAGCAGCTCGGACAGGGGAGGCACTGAAGCTTTCTTT.

V is TRBV7-2 and J is TRBJ1-6; no reliable D call. The CDR3 covers 13 residues. Per the germline V gene, CDR1 is SGHTA and CDR2 is FQGNSA. The V and J ends lost 11 bases and 10 bases respectively, with 18 bases between them. CDR3 nucleotides: TGTGCCGCCCGCGGCCTTCCTCGGTCACCCCTCCACTTT. This translates into CAARGLPRSPLHF.

The rearrangement uses TRBV4-3 and TRBJ2-3; 12 bases are shared with TRBD2. The ends lost 5 bases at V and 4 bases at J; junction bases unmatched: 13. The CDR3 contains 18 residues. Germline V lookup: CDR1 LGHNA, CDR2 YSLEER. Written as DNA, the CDR3 is TGCGCCAGCAGCACCTCGGTTCTAGCGGGGGGGCCGCCAGATACGCAGTATTTT. Amino acid sequence: CASSTSVLAGGPPDTQYF.

The chain carries TRBV27 and TRBJ1-4; perhaps TRBD1 as D (5 bases). The V end was cut by 7 bases, the J end by 4 bases, with 16 bases between. In germline, CDR1 is MNHEY, CDR2 SMNVEV (reference sequence). The CDR3 is made up of 15 amino acids. CDR3 DNA sequence: TGTGCCAGCACCCCCGGGGCGGCTTTTAATGAAAAACTGTTTTTT. Translation: CASTPGAAFNEKLFF.

The J gene is TRBJ2-3, the V gene TRBV7-3; D may be TRBD2 (5 bases). The V gene lost 5 bases and the J gene lost 6 bases, with 9 bases spanning the gap. Per germline, CDR1 SGHTA and CDR2 FQGTGA. This CDR3 region has 12 residues. CDR3 in DNA: TGTGCCAGCAGCGGAGCGGAGGATACGCAGTATTTT. This codes for CASSGAEDTQYF.

This chain connects TRBV23-1 to TRBJ1-6, with D uncertain. TRBV23-1 is designated an ORF whose function remains uncertain. V lost 2 bases to trimming and J lost 0 bases, with 8 bases between them. The CDR3 is made up of 16 amino acids. The chain's CDR3 is CASSQKNSSYNSPLHF. In DNA, the CDR3 is TGCGCCAGCAGTCAAAAGAACAGCTCCTATAATTCACCCCTCCACTTT.

J is TRBJ1-5 and V is TRBV6-5, with D perhaps matching TRBD1 (6 bases). The CDR3 extends over 15 amino acids. Deletions cut 10 bases from V and 5 bases from J, with 21 bases between. Germline loops: CDR1 MNHEY, CDR2 SVGAGI. The CDR3 is CATSPLDRPHQPQHF. The CDR3 DNA sequence: TGTGCCACCTCCCCCCTGGACAGACCCCATCAGCCCCAGCATTTT.

This clone was seen a few times. The rearrangement uses TRBV6-6 and TRBJ2-1; perhaps TRBD2 as D (5 bases). The V gene's germline CDR1 is MNHNY and CDR2 SVGAGI (reference sequence). This CDR3 spans 17 amino acids. Deletions cut 5 bases from V and 3 bases from J, with 20 bases between. CDR3 sequence: CASSQPRRAGDYNEQFF. CDR3 bases: TGTGCCAGCAGTCAACCCCGCCGGGCCGGGGACTACAATGAGCAGTTCTTC.

This clone is a singleton in its sample. V gene TRBV7-6 combines with J gene TRBJ1-1; 9 positions match TRBD1. Trimming removed 4 bases from V and 2 bases from J; junction bases left unmatched: 8. Germline V gene lookup returns CDR1 SGHVS and CDR2 FNYEAQ. The CDR3 contains 16 residues. The CDR3, as DNA: TGTGCCAGCAGCTCGCCGACAGGGGGGCTAAACACTGAAGCTTTCTTT. Amino acid sequence: CASSSPTGGLNTEAFF.

The table lists this clone with a count of one. The chain is built from TRBV6-5 and TRBJ2-7, with D possibly TRBD2 on 7 matching bases. Deletions cut 0 bases from V and 6 bases from J, with 15 bases between. This CDR3 is built from 15 residues. Per germline, CDR1 MNHEY and CDR2 SVGAGI. The DNA for the CDR3 is TGTGCCAGCAGTTACTCGGGGGGGCTCCCACGCGAGCAGTACTTC. Amino acid sequence: CASSYSGGLPREQYF.

CDR3 coding DNA: TGTGCCAGCAGCTTTATAGCGGGAGGAGGCAATGAGCAGTTCTTC. Amino acids: CASSFIAGGGNEQFF. The chain carries TRBV11-2 and TRBJ2-1; TRBD2 agrees at 10 bases. Germline V gene sequence: CDR1 SGHAT, CDR2 FQNNGV. After removal of 3 bases from V and 6 bases from J, the junction contained 5 bases not matched to a gene. This CDR3 has 15 amino acids. Complete variable domain (other parts from reference TRBV11-2 and TRBJ2-1): EAGVAQSPRYKIIEKRQSVAFWCNPISGHATLYWYQQILGQGPKLLIQFQNNGVVDDSQLPKDRFSAERLKGVDSTLKIQPAKLEDSAVYLCASSFIAGGGNEQFFGPGTRLTVL.

The V call is TRBV11-2, the J call TRBJ1-3, with TRBD1 identical over 7 bases. V trimming: 4 bases; J trimming: 4 bases; junction bases outside the gene matches: 4. From germline, CDR1 is SGHAT and CDR2 FQNNGV. This CDR3 spans 14 amino acids. The CDR3 coding sequence is TGTGCCAGCAGCTCGACAGGGCAAGGAAACACCATATATTTT. Translated, it gives CASSSTGQGNTIYF.

J is TRBJ1-1 and V is TRBV27; 12 bases agree with TRBD1. The CDR3 runs 17 residues. Germline V gene sequence: CDR1 MNHEY, CDR2 SMNVEV (reference sequence). V gave up 1 base and J gave up 0 bases; unmatched junction bases: 3. CDR3 coding DNA: TGTGCCAGCAGTTTATGGGGGGACAGGGGGCTGAACACTGAAGCTTTCTTT. Protein sequence: CASSLWGDRGLNTEAFF.

J is TRBJ1-5 and V is TRBV21-1. TRBV21-1 is recorded as a pseudogene. This CDR3 is 16 amino acids long. CDR3 sequence (DNA): TGTGCCAGCAGCAAAGATCTACTGTGCAGCAATCAGCCCCAGCATTTT. It encodes CASSKDLLCSNQPQHF.

The chain employs TRBV29-1 and TRBJ1-2; D might be TRBD1 (5 bases). Germline-derived CDR1 and CDR2 are SQVTM and ANQGSEA. This CDR3 region has 13 residues. The V end lost 4 bases, the J end lost 4 bases, and 13 bases lay between the germline ends. CDR3 sequence (DNA): TGCAGCGTTGGCGCAGGGACCGGCTATGGCTACACCTTC. Residues: CSVGAGTGYGYTF.

This chain connects TRBV7-9 to TRBJ2-1; TRBD1 matches at 9 bases. V was pared by 3 bases and J by 10 bases, with 4 bases of the junction left unmatched. Germline V lookup: CDR1 SEHNR, CDR2 FQNEAQ (reference sequence). The CDR3 sequence is 13 residues long. The chain's CDR3 is CASSLGTGNEQFF. CDR3 coding DNA: TGTGCCAGCAGCTTGGGGACAGGGAACGAGCAGTTCTTC. The variable domain in full, with the rest retrieved from reference TRBV7-9 and TRBJ2-1, is DTGVSQNPRHKITKRGQNVTFRCDPISEHNRLYWYRQTLGQGPEFLTYFQNEAQLEKSRLLSDRFSAERPKGSFSTLEIQRTEQGDSAMYLCASSLGTGNEQFFGPGTRLTVL.

The gene calls are TRBV5-8 and TRBJ1-2; tentatively, D is TRBD1 (6 bases). The germline V gene has CDR1 SGHTS and CDR2 YDEGEE. The ends were cut back, 3 bases at V and 0 bases at J, with 21 bases in the middle. The CDR3 totals 18 residues. The CDR3, as DNA: TGTGCCAGCAGCTCGGTGGCGCGGGGGGCCCCAACTAACTATGGCTACACCTTC. Translated: CASSSVARGAPTNYGYTF. The variable domain in full, completed from reference TRBV5-8 and TRBJ1-2, reads EAGVTQSPTHLIKTRGQQATLRCSPISGHTSVYWYQQALGLGLQFLLWYDEGEERNRGNFPPRFSGRQFPNYSSELNVNALELEDSALYLCASSSVARGAPTNYGYTFGSGTRLTVV.